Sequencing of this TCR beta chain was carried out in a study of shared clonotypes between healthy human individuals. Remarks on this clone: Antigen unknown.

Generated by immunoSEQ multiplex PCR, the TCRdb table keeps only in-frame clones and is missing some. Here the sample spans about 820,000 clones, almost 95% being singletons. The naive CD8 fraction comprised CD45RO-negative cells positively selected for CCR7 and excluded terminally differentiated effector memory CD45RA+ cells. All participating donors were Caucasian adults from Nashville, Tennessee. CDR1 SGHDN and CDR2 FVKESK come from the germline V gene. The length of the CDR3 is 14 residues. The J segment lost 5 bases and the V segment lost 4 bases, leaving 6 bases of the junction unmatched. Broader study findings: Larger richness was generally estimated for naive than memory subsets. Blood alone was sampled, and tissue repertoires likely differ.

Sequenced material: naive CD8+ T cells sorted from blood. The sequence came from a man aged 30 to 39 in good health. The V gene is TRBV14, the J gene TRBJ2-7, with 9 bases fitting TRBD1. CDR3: CASSPRTGVHEQYF. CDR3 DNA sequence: TGTGCCAGCAGCCCCCGGACAGGGGTCCACGAGCAGTACTTC.